There are a few counts of the clone carrying this TCR beta chain. The data were obtained in a study of T cells in Graves' hyperthyroidism and ophthalmopathy. Amplified TCR beta CDR3 regions came from RNA transcripts. An initial round of RT-PCR targeting the TCR CDR3 relied on the HTBI primer set. TCRdb itself ran the multiplex PCR reads through MiXCR, one entry per CDR3 protein. Of more than 650,000 distinct CDR3 sequences in the sample, 12% to 15% were seen once. Losses at the gene ends were 6 bases for V and 4 bases for J; bases not matched to a gene: 11. Germline values: CDR1 MNHNS, CDR2 SASEGT. The CDR3 has 18 residues.

This chain connects TRBV6-1 to TRBJ2-1; 14 bases fit TRBD2. This receptor was identified in a woman aged 18-35 years with Graves' hyperthyroidism. Input material: blood. CDR3 amino acids: CASSQSGTSGSLYNEQFF. In DNA form, the CDR3 reads TGTGCCAGCAGCCAAAGTGGGACTAGCGGGAGCCTTTACAATGAGCAGTTCTTC.